The 19 T cell receptor beta chains below were found in one sample sequenced in a study of T cells in women clearing cervical HPV infection. This table comes from immunoSEQ multiplex PCR, and its TCRdb copy is limited to in-frame clones, with some not included. Its table lists tens of thousands of clones. Sequenced input: blood buffy coat. Receptor source: a woman aged 18-70 years with a cervical HPV16 infection that either progressed to CIN3+ or cleared (not recorded which).

A word on this clone: The sequenced fragment ends 3 residues before the CDR3 boundary, so the rest is inferred from the germline J gene. This sequence joins TRBV11-2 and TRBJ2-3; the match to TRBD2 covers 8 bases. CDR3 length: 15 residues. Germline trimming cut 4 bases from V and 6 bases from J; bases unmatched to any gene: 9. Germline assignment: CDR1 SGHAT and CDR2 FQNNGV. The covered CDR3 bases are TGTGCCAGCAGCTCCGGGGGGGGGCAGGTCGATACG. Translation: CASSSGGGQVDT. The CDR3 reads in full as CASSSGGGQVDTQYF.

The chain's CDR3 is CASSGQGPRYNSPLHF. Incomplete CDR3 DNA: TGTGCCAGCAGTGGACAGGGGCCCCGCTATAATTCACCC. The chain uses TRBV2 and TRBJ1-6; TRBD1 matches at 8 bases. Read coverage stops 3 residues before the CDR3 terminus; the germline J gene supplies the remainder. The germline V gene has CDR1 SNHLY and CDR2 FYNNEI. V trimming: 4 bases; J trimming: 3 bases; junction bases outside the gene matches: 5. The length of the CDR3 is 16 residues.

As to this clone: The CDR3 is cut off 3 residues early in the read; its end comes from the germline J gene. The chain joins TRBV20-1 to TRBJ1-2; TRBD1 agrees at 7 bases. Germline CDR1 DFQATT, CDR2 SNEGSKA (reference sequence). This CDR3 has 14 residues. The ends lost 0 bases at V and 6 bases at J; junction bases unmatched: 7. The CDR3 sequence: CSAREGTDHHGYTF. The CDR3 DNA, read in part, is TGCAGTGCTAGAGAAGGGACAGACCATCATGGC.

A note on this clone: Read data end 3 residues before the CDR3 end; the end is taken from the germline J gene. V is TRBV19 and J is TRBJ2-1; TRBD1 is a possible D gene (5 bases). Germline V gene sequence: CDR1 LNHDA, CDR2 SQIVND (reference sequence). V lost 6 bases and J 0 bases, leaving 9 bases between the germline ends. The length of the CDR3 is 14 residues. CDR3 DNA (partial): TGTGCCAGTAGCCAGGGAACCTCCTACAATGAG. It is translated as CASSQGTSYNE. The CDR3 in its entirety is CASSQGTSYNEQFF.

Worth noting for this clone: The CDR3 end lies 3 residues beyond the end of the read and is filled in from the germline J gene. The V and J genes are TRBV5-1 and TRBJ2-4; D unclear. With 4 bases removed from V and 2 bases from J, the gap between germline ends came to 7 bases. CDR1 and CDR2 (germline): SGHRS, YFSETQ. The CDR3 is made up of 13 amino acids. The CDR3 protein is CASSPGSKNIQYF. The sequenced part of the CDR3 DNA is TGCGCCAGCAGCCCAGGATCCAAAAACATT.

Notes on this clone: The read ends 3 residues before the CDR3 terminus; that terminus is restored from the germline J gene. The rearrangement uses TRBV18 and TRBJ1-2; D unresolved. Deletions cut 6 bases from V and 1 base from J, with 15 bases between. The CDR3 length is 15 residues. CDR1 and CDR2 from the germline V gene are KGHSH and LQKENI. This chain's CDR3 is CASSELFRGNYGYTF. CDR3 DNA, as far as it was read: TGTGCCAGCTCCGAACTTTTTCGGGGTAACTATGGC.

Remarks on this clone: The read ends 3 residues shy of where the CDR3 ends; the end is completed using the germline J gene. V is TRBV5-4 and J is TRBJ1-1; D not resolved. Germline V gene lookup returns CDR1 SGHNT and CDR2 YYREEE (reference sequence). This CDR3 spans 16 amino acids. With 2 bases removed from V and 4 bases from J, the gap between germline ends came to 18 bases. Incomplete CDR3 DNA: TGTGCCAGCAGCTTTGAGGTTTCTCGAGGTGGCACTGAA. The encoded protein is CASSFEVSRGGTE. The complete CDR3 protein is CASSFEVSRGGTEAFF.

Comment on this clone: Read data end 3 residues before the CDR3 end; the end is taken from the germline J gene. This chain uses TRBV6-1 with TRBJ1-5, with D uncertain. CDR1 is MNHNS, CDR2 SASEGT, per germline. The CDR3 sequence is 17 residues long. The germline V and J ends were trimmed by 0 bases and 3 bases, with 15 bases remaining between them. The part of the CDR3 DNA that was read is TGTGCCAGCAGTGAAGCACCGCCCGGGGTTGCCAATCAGCCC. It encodes CASSEAPPGVANQP. The complete CDR3 reads CASSEAPPGVANQPQHF.

Comments on this clone: The read comes to an end 3 residues before the CDR3 does, leaving the germline J gene to fill in the end. This rearrangement joins TRBV20-1 to TRBJ2-3; TRBD1 aligns across 8 bases. The J segment lost 3 bases and the V segment lost 0 bases, leaving 8 bases of the junction unmatched. The CDR3 contains 16 residues. Germline V gene sequence: CDR1 DFQATT, CDR2 SNEGSKA (reference sequence). The CDR3 loop is CSARDQGRGRTDTQYF. Incomplete CDR3 DNA: TGCAGTGCTAGAGATCAGGGCAGGGGGCGAACAGATACG.

Turning to this clone: The read comes to an end 3 residues before the CDR3 does, leaving the germline J gene to fill in the end. V is TRBV19 and J is TRBJ1-5; 8 bases line up with TRBD1. The germline CDR1 and CDR2 sequences are LNHDA and SQIVND (reference sequence). CDR3 length equals 14 residues. V dropped 0 bases and J dropped 6; count of bases not matched to a gene: 1. This chain's CDR3 is CASSIDQGAQPQHF. The CDR3 DNA, read in part, is TGTGCCAGTAGTATAGATCAGGGGGCTCAGCCC. Full variable domain (rest looked up from reference TRBV19 and TRBJ1-5): DGGITQSPKYLFRKEGQNVTLSCEQNLNHDAMYWYRQDPGQGLRLIYYSQIVNDFQKGDIAEGYSVSREKKESFPLTVTSAQKNPTAFYLCASSIDQGAQPQHFGDGTRLSIL.

A note on this clone: The CDR3 end is not reached by the read, which stops 3 residues before it; the germline J gene fills it in. The genes are TRBV10-1 and TRBJ1-2; 11 bases fit TRBD1. The ends lost 5 bases at V and 6 bases at J; junction bases unmatched: 5. The CDR3 covers 14 residues. Per the germline V gene, CDR1 is WNHNN and CDR2 is SYGVQD (reference sequence). The CDR3: CASSNGQGADGYTF. CDR3 DNA (partial): TGCGCCAGCAGTAATGGACAGGGGGCGGATGGC.

Regarding this clone: The read comes to an end 3 residues before the CDR3 does, leaving the germline J gene to fill in the end. The chain carries TRBV7-3 and TRBJ2-1; TRBD2 matches 12 bases. Germline-derived CDR1 and CDR2 are SGHTA and FQGTGA. V shed 5 bases, J shed 4 bases, and the junction held 6 bases outside the gene matches. This CDR3 spans 16 amino acids. This chain's CDR3 is CASSDIGTSGYNEQFF. The part of the CDR3 DNA that was read is TGTGCCAGCAGCGATATCGGGACTAGCGGGTACAATGAG.

Turning to this clone: The CDR3 is cut off 3 residues early in the read; its end comes from the germline J gene. The chain has TRBV5-5 and TRBJ2-5; D may be TRBD2 (5 bases). The CDR3 has 15 amino acids. The V end was cut by 1 base, the J end by 2 bases, with 12 bases between. CDR1 and CDR2 from the germline V gene are SGHKS and YYEKEE (reference sequence). The CDR3 loop reads CASSLSGTVQETQYF. Partial CDR3 DNA: TGTGCCAGCAGCTTGAGCGGCACAGTACAAGAGACC.

To note about this clone: The read stops 3 residues short of the end of the CDR3; the missing end is completed from the germline J gene. This chain connects TRBV30 to TRBJ1-4, with D possibly TRBD1 on 6 matching bases. Per the germline V gene, CDR1 is GTSNPN and CDR2 is SVGIG (reference sequence). The CDR3 has 15 residues. V was shortened by 3 bases and J by 4 bases, with 15 bases between the two germline ends. The CDR3 bases that were read are TGTGCCTGGAGAGTAACAGGGCCAATTAATGAAAAA. As protein: CAWRVTGPINEK. Given in full, the CDR3 is CAWRVTGPINEKLFF.

Turning to this clone: The read gets to within 3 residues of the CDR3 end, and the germline J gene fills in the rest. The rearrangement links TRBV19 to TRBJ1-2, with a tentative D call TRBD1 (5 bases). V lost 6 bases and J 3 bases, leaving 17 bases between the germline ends. This CDR3 contains 15 residues. The germline V gene has CDR1 LNHDA and CDR2 SQIVND (reference sequence). CDR3 loop: CASRDQGQGYYGYTF. CDR3 DNA (partial): TGTGCCAGTAGGGACCAGGGCCAAGGGTACTATGGC.

As concerns this clone: Coverage ceases 3 residues before the CDR3 finishes, and the germline J gene fills in the end. The V and J genes are TRBV29-1 and TRBJ2-1; 8 bases line up with TRBD2. The germline V gene encodes CDR1 SQVTM and CDR2 ANQGSEA. V trimming: 7 bases; J trimming: 4 bases; junction bases outside the gene matches: 9. The CDR3 loop spans 14 amino acids. The CDR3 loop reads CSARTSGQYNEQFF. The DNA read from the CDR3 is TGCAGCGCGAGAACTAGCGGACAATACAATGAG.

As for this clone: Read sequence stops 3 residues before the CDR3 end, and the germline J gene provides the missing end. The chain links TRBV6-1 to TRBJ1-4, with TRBD1 identical over 9 bases. The J segment lost 5 bases and the V segment lost 4 bases, leaving 8 bases of the junction unmatched. The CDR3 is 16 residues long. Germline CDR1 reads MNHNS; CDR2 reads SASEGT. Partial CDR3 DNA: TGTGCCAGCAGTGGATTGCGGGACAGGGCGAATGAAAAA. This encodes CASSGLRDRANEK. The whole CDR3 protein reads CASSGLRDRANEKLFF.

The CDR3 bases that were read are TGCAGTGCTGAGGGGGGGCCCCTCGAGAATGAG. Amino acid sequence: CSAEGGPLENE. The entire CDR3 protein reads CSAEGGPLENEQFF. The genes are TRBV20-1 and TRBJ2-1, with D possibly being TRBD2 (7 bases). The read gets to within 3 residues of the CDR3 end, and the germline J gene fills in the rest. The CDR3 spans 14 residues. Between the trimmed V and J ends, which lost 5 bases and 7 bases, there was a span of 18 bases. In germline, CDR1 is DFQATT, CDR2 SNEGSKA (reference sequence).

Worth noting for this clone: The CDR3 is cut off 3 residues early in the read; its end comes from the germline J gene. This chain joins TRBV10-2 and TRBJ2-2, with D possibly being TRBD1 (6 bases). Germline V gene sequence: CDR1 WSHSY, CDR2 SAAADI. Trimming pared 6 bases from V and 1 base from J, leaving 15 bases between. This CDR3 has 16 amino acids. CDR3 DNA, as far as it was read: TGCGCCAGCAGGCCGGTAGGACAGATGAACACCGGGGAG. This sequence encodes CASRPVGQMNTGE. In full, the CDR3 reads CASRPVGQMNTGELFF.